The 2 T cell receptor beta chains presented below share a single source sample, sequenced in a study of CD8 T cells in Susac syndrome. A quantity of roughly 0.5 to 1 ug RNA underwent reverse transcription using random hexamers. In TCRdb, the immunoSEQ multiplex PCR reads were re-called with MiXCR into one record per CDR3 protein. The repertoire includes some 180,000 distinct CDR3 sequences, 90% to 95% of them detected once, and approximately 0.09% sits in the top ten. Sequenced material: CD4+ T cells from PBMCs. These receptors all stem from a human donor with Susac syndrome.

The count of this clonotype is one. This chain links TRBV28 with TRBJ1-4; D is unclear. Trimming removed 6 bases at V and 0 bases at J, with 14 bases between. Germline V gene data show CDR1 as MDHEN and CDR2 as SYDVKM. The CDR3 is 16 residues long. As DNA, the CDR3 is TGTGCCAGCAGACACCGCACGGCTGCAACTAATGAAAAACTGTTTTTT. It encodes CASRHRTAATNEKLFF.

The genes are TRBV20-1 and TRBJ2-5; no definite D call. V lost 3 bases and J lost 4, with 9 bases in between. Germline lookup yields CDR1 DFQATT and CDR2 SNEGSKA (reference sequence). CDR3 length: 12 residues. This CDR3 is CSASDGRETQYF. The DNA for the CDR3 is TGCAGTGCTAGCGATGGACGAGAGACCCAGTACTTC.